Shown below are 31 T cell receptor beta chains from a single sample sequenced in a study of shared clonotypes between healthy human individuals. Method: immunoSEQ multiplex PCR; TCRdb's copy keeps in-frame clones and lacks some. The data show approximately 350,000 clones, with about 74% seen just once and 10% held by the top ten. Input material: memory CD4+ T cells sorted from blood. Subset specified: CD45RA-negative fraction. All receptors come from a man between 25 and 39 years old in good health.

The chain carries TRBV5-1 and TRBJ2-5; D is perhaps TRBD1 (5 bases). The CDR3 runs 14 residues. V was pared by 7 bases and J by 0 bases, with 13 bases between. Germline CDR1 and CDR2: SGHRS and YFSETQ. The CDR3 spells CASGRVGNQETQYF. The DNA for the CDR3 is TGCGCCAGCGGCAGGGTTGGAAACCAAGAGACCCAGTACTTC.

The rearrangement uses TRBV7-6 and TRBJ2-7; D gene unclear. The CDR3 extends over 13 amino acids. V dropped 1 base and J dropped 1 base, with 5 bases sitting between them. CDR1 SGHVS and CDR2 FNYEAQ come from the germline V gene. CDR3 sequence reads: CASSLGESYEQYF. For the CDR3, the DNA is TGTGCCAGCAGCTTAGGCGAATCCTACGAGCAGTACTTC.

CDR3 region: CAISRGQGNTGELFF. CDR3 coding DNA: TGTGCCATCAGTCGGGGACAGGGGAACACCGGGGAGCTGTTTTTT. This chain uses TRBV10-3 with TRBJ2-2; 9 bases match TRBD1. V lost 5 bases and J lost 1; bases outside the gene matches: 2. The CDR3 has 15 residues. The germline gives CDR1 ENHRY, CDR2 SYGVKD.

This clone showed up just once. V usage is TRBV29-1 and J usage is TRBJ2-3, with 11 bases lining up with TRBD2. The CDR3 length is 16 residues. V gave up 7 bases and J gave up 2 bases; unmatched junction bases: 11. CDR1 and CDR2 from the germline V gene are SQVTM and ANQGSEA. As DNA, the CDR3 is TGCAGCGCTGGCCGTAGCGGGAGGGCCCACACAGATACGCAGTATTTT. This codes for CSAGRSGRAHTDTQYF.

CDR3 nucleotides: TGTGCCAGCAGCTCCCACTCCTACGAGCAGTACTTC. This sequence encodes CASSSHSYEQYF. The chain joins TRBV27 to TRBJ2-7, with D uncertain. This CDR3 contains 12 residues. CDR1 is MNHEY and CDR2 is SMNVEV in the germline V gene (reference sequence). The V end lost 6 bases, the J end lost 0 bases, and 6 bases lay between the germline ends.

The rearrangement links TRBV7-7 to TRBJ1-4; D possibly corresponds to TRBD1 (5 bases). This CDR3 comprises 13 residues. CDR1 and CDR2 (germline): SSHAT, FNYEAQ (reference sequence). Trimming left V 8 bases short and J 8 bases short, with 15 bases between. The CDR3 loop is CASSQGVGEKLFF. As DNA, the CDR3 is TGTGCCAGCTCGCAAGGGGTGGGGGAAAAACTGTTTTTT.

The chain employs TRBV7-3 and TRBJ2-2; D gene unclear. V lost 2 bases and J lost 0, with 7 bases in between. Germline V gene sequence: CDR1 SGHTA, CDR2 FQGTGA. The CDR3 consists of 15 residues. The CDR3 loop is CASSLGVSNTGELFF. The CDR3 DNA is TGTGCCAGCAGCTTAGGGGTCTCGAACACCGGGGAGCTGTTTTTT.

The V call is TRBV6-1, the J call TRBJ1-4; a possible D gene is TRBD1 (5 bases). Germline CDR1 reads MNHNS; CDR2 reads SASEGT. The CDR3 spans 13 residues. V lost 8 bases, J lost 3 bases, and 10 bases lay in between. The CDR3 loop is CASAAGSNEKLFF. The CDR3 DNA reads TGTGCCAGCGCCGCAGGGTCTAATGAAAAACTGTTTTTT.

This clone was observed a handful of times. This chain joins TRBV5-1 and TRBJ2-7; D gene unclear. The CDR3 runs to 15 residues. V was clipped by 0 bases and J by 2 bases, with 12 bases between them. Germline CDR1 and CDR2: SGHRS and YFSETQ. The CDR3, as DNA: TGCGCCAGCAGCTTGGGGTCTGGGCGGCCCTACGAGCAGTACTTC. Translating gives CASSLGSGRPYEQYF.

This clone was counted many times. This chain uses TRBV29-1 with TRBJ2-2; either TRBD1 or TRBD2 may fit D (5 bases each). From germline, CDR1 is SQVTM and CDR2 ANQGSEA. The CDR3 contains 15 residues. Between the trimmed V and J ends, which lost 7 bases and 5 bases, there was a span of 20 bases. CDR3 DNA sequence: TGCAGCGCATCATCAGGGTGGGGGATGACCGGGGAGCTGTTTTTT. It is translated as CSASSGWGMTGELFF.

V usage is TRBV18 and J usage is TRBJ2-7, with TRBD2 matching 14 bases. CDR1 and CDR2 from the germline V gene are KGHSH and LQKENI. The CDR3 consists of 15 residues. V was pared by 5 bases and J by 7 bases, with 7 bases of the junction left unmatched. CDR3 coding DNA: TGTGCCAGCTCAGAGGGACTAGCGGGAGTAGGTGAGCAGTACTTC. Its protein is CASSEGLAGVGEQYF.

This rearrangement joins TRBV6-6 to TRBJ2-1, with D possibly matching TRBD2 (6 bases). The length of the CDR3 is 14 residues. Trimming stripped 5 bases from V and 7 bases from J, with 15 bases between. The germline V gene has CDR1 MNHNY and CDR2 SVGAGI (reference sequence). CDR3 protein: CASSPRRERNEQFF. CDR3 DNA: TGTGCCAGCAGTCCCCGTCGGGAGCGGAATGAGCAGTTCTTC.

CDR3 coding DNA: TGTGCCAGTAGTCTACAGAGAAGCTCCTACGAGCAGTACTTC. Protein: CASSLQRSSYEQYF. This rearrangement joins TRBV19 to TRBJ2-7; D unclear. In germline, CDR1 is LNHDA, CDR2 SQIVND (reference sequence). Trimming took 5 bases from V and 0 from J, leaving 11 bases between them. The length of the CDR3 is 14 residues.

The chain carries TRBV14 and TRBJ2-7, with no clear D. Looked up from germline, CDR1 is SGHDN and CDR2 is FVKESK. This CDR3 comprises 16 residues. V lost 1 base, J lost 2 bases, and 15 bases lay in between. CDR3 in amino acids: CASSQAGRTGPYEQYF. CDR3 coding DNA: TGTGCCAGCAGCCAAGCAGGACGAACCGGGCCCTACGAGCAGTACTTC.

The rearrangement joins TRBV6-5 to TRBJ2-7; D is uncertain. Germline V gives CDR1 MNHEY, CDR2 SVGAGI. This CDR3 is built from 13 residues. V was cut by 6 bases and J by 2 bases, with 11 bases left in between. Written as DNA, the CDR3 is TGTGCCAGCAGCCCACGGGCCGCCTACGAGCAGTACTTC. Protein product: CASSPRAAYEQYF.

This chain connects TRBV7-2 to TRBJ2-1, with D hard to call. CDR1 and CDR2 from the germline V gene are SGHTA and FQGNSA. The CDR3 covers 14 residues. V gave up 1 base and J gave up 8 bases, with 12 bases separating them. The CDR3 here is CASSLDWGVDEQFF. CDR3 coding DNA: TGTGCCAGCAGCTTAGATTGGGGTGTAGATGAGCAGTTCTTC.

The chain recombines TRBV7-9 with TRBJ2-3; D gene ambiguous. CDR3 size: 11 residues. Germline CDR1 SEHNR, CDR2 FQNEAQ (reference sequence). The V end lost 5 bases, the J end lost 6 bases, and 6 bases lay between the germline ends. CDR3 sequence (DNA): TGTGCCAGCAGCCAGGCGGATACGCAGTATTTT. Its translation is CASSQADTQYF.

The V gene is TRBV27, the J gene TRBJ1-1; D uncertain. Trimming took off 6 bases at V and 1 base at J, with 12 bases between the two ends. CDR1 is MNHEY, CDR2 SMNVEV, per germline (reference sequence). The CDR3 loop spans 14 amino acids. The CDR3 DNA reads TGTGCCAGCAGCCTAGTCGGTGGGAACACTGAAGCTTTCTTT. Amino acids: CASSLVGGNTEAFF.

V and J are TRBV7-3 and TRBJ2-1, with D perhaps matching TRBD1 (6 bases). This CDR3 has 16 residues. Germline values: CDR1 SGHTA, CDR2 FQGTGA. The V end lost 5 bases, the J end lost 4 bases, and 18 bases lay between the germline ends. The CDR3 nucleotides read TGTGCCAGCAGCCCCCAGGGGACATCGGCGTACAATGAGCAGTTCTTC. Residues: CASSPQGTSAYNEQFF.

Notes on this clone: At the DNA level, this CDR3 is encoded by other sequences in the same sample as well. V and J are TRBV2 and TRBJ1-5; D is unclear. V dropped 4 bases and J dropped 6 bases, with 4 bases sitting between them. CDR3 size: 11 residues. Germline-derived CDR1 and CDR2 are SNHLY and FYNNEI. The CDR3 spells CASSVGQPQHF. The CDR3 DNA reads TGTGCCAGCAGTGTTGGTCAGCCCCAGCATTTT.

This chain connects TRBV15 to TRBJ2-5; D uncertain. Germline CDR1 is LNHNV and CDR2 is YYDKDF (reference sequence). The CDR3 runs to 14 residues. Trimming stripped 1 base from V and 1 base from J, with 7 bases between. CDR3 in amino acids: CATSRAVSQETQYF. For the CDR3, the DNA is TGTGCCACCAGCAGAGCTGTTTCCCAAGAGACCCAGTACTTC. Drawing the rest from reference TRBV15 and TRBJ2-5, the complete variable domain is DAMVIQNPRYQVTQFGKPVTLSCSQTLNHNVMYWYQQKSSQAPKLLFHYYDKDFNNEADTPDNFQSRRPNTSFCFLDIRSPGLGDTAMYLCATSRAVSQETQYFGPGTRLLVL.

The V gene is TRBV4-1, the J gene TRBJ2-3; tentatively, D is TRBD2 (5 bases). V was cut by 0 bases and J by 10 bases, with 11 bases left in between. In germline, CDR1 is MGHRA, CDR2 YSYEKL. CDR3 length: 13 residues. CDR3 nucleotides: TGCGCCAGCAGCCAAGATATTAAGCGGCCGCAGTATTTT. Translating it yields CASSQDIKRPQYF.

This clone was found once. The chain uses TRBV5-1 and TRBJ1-1; D is uncertain. V shed 2 bases and J shed 6 bases, with 14 bases lying between them. Germline-derived CDR1 and CDR2 are SGHRS and YFSETQ. The CDR3 consists of 14 residues. The CDR3 nucleotides read TGCGCCAGCAGCTTCTCCTTTGTTGGGGCTGAAGCTTTCTTT. Translated, it gives CASSFSFVGAEAFF.

This sequence joins TRBV19 and TRBJ1-2; unclear D gene. The CDR3 extends over 14 amino acids. Germline CDR1 is LNHDA and CDR2 is SQIVND (reference sequence). V lost 3 bases and J lost 6, with 14 bases in between. As DNA, the CDR3 is TGTGCCAGTAGTATGGTAGGGCTTGAGGATGGCTACACCTTC. Translating gives CASSMVGLEDGYTF.

This chain joins TRBV28 and TRBJ2-7, with 12 bases aligning to TRBD2. The germline V gene has CDR1 MDHEN and CDR2 SYDVKM. V shed 9 bases, J shed 2 bases, and the junction held 8 bases outside the gene matches. The CDR3 consists of 15 residues. This CDR3 is CASCEASGRAYEQYF. DNA of the CDR3: TGTGCCAGTTGCGAAGCTAGCGGGAGGGCCTACGAGCAGTACTTC.

The chain uses TRBV19 and TRBJ1-5; the D gene is possibly TRBD1 (6 bases). This CDR3 comprises 15 residues. Germline CDR1 reads LNHDA; CDR2 reads SQIVND (reference sequence). V lost 4 bases and J 0 bases, leaving 10 bases between the germline ends. CDR3: CASSSGGHSNQPQHF. CDR3 sequence (DNA): TGTGCCAGTAGTAGCGGGGGGCATAGCAATCAGCCCCAGCATTTT.

The J gene is TRBJ2-3, the V gene TRBV5-4; 7 nucleotides match TRBD1. The ends lost 4 bases at V and 1 base at J; junction bases unmatched: 3. This CDR3 has 14 residues. The germline V gene encodes CDR1 SGHNT and CDR2 YYREEE (reference sequence). CDR3 bases: TGTGCCAGCAGCCCCCAGGGGGGCACAGATACGCAGTATTTT. It specifies CASSPQGGTDTQYF.

V is TRBV30 and J is TRBJ1-5; a weak D match, TRBD1 (6 bases). V lost 7 bases and J 4 bases, leaving 17 bases between the germline ends. The CDR3 is made up of 14 amino acids. Germline V CDR1 and CDR2: GTSNPN, SVGIG (reference sequence). Here the CDR3 reads CAYNQGGGNQPQHF. The CDR3, as DNA: TGTGCCTACAACCAAGGGGGGGGGAATCAGCCCCAGCATTTT.

The chain joins TRBV9 to TRBJ2-5; D may be TRBD1 or TRBD2 (6 bases each). Germline-derived CDR1 and CDR2 are SGDLS and YYNGEE. V lost 7 bases and J lost 1, with 8 bases in between. The CDR3 has 12 residues. CDR3 residues: CASGGPQETQYF. DNA of the CDR3: TGTGCCAGCGGGGGGCCCCAAGAGACCCAGTACTTC.

The rearrangement links TRBV29-1 to TRBJ2-5; TRBD2 matches 16 bases. CDR1 is SQVTM, CDR2 ANQGSEA, per germline. CDR3 size: 16 residues. V dropped 7 bases and J dropped 4; count of bases not matched to a gene: 9. The DNA for the CDR3 is TGCAGCGCCAGACCGGGACTAGCGGGAGGGCCAGAGACCCAGTACTTC. It encodes CSARPGLAGGPETQYF.

The V call is TRBV11-3, the J call TRBJ2-1, with D unresolved. V was cut by 5 bases and J by 9 bases, with 17 bases left in between. CDR1 is SGHNT, CDR2 YENEEA, per germline. CDR3 size: 14 residues. CDR3 in amino acids: CASSLRTVSSEQFF. In nucleotides, the CDR3 is TGTGCCAGCAGCCTCAGGACGGTATCAAGTGAGCAGTTCTTC.